This TCR beta chain was retrieved from a study of untreated major depressive disorder. V gave up 5 bases and J gave up 6 bases, with 14 bases separating them. CDR3 length equals 14 residues. Germline V gene sequence: CDR1 SGHTA, CDR2 FQGNSA. Findings of the study overall: In every subject, the five largest TRBV05-01 clones were private. The small study sample limits how generally findings apply. TRBV05-01 (Vbeta 5.1) usage was higher in CD4+ T cells of depressed patients than controls.

The data were produced by immunoSEQ multiplex PCR, yet TCRdb's version contains in-frame clones alone and is incomplete. In the table there are 10,000 to 15,000 clones, about nine tenths of which are singletons. As to this clone: Its antigen is undetermined.

The donors were all European-descended. V and J are TRBV7-2 and TRBJ1-5; possible D gene TRBD1, 5 bases. This TCR was sampled from a woman aged 30 to 39 with major depressive disorder. The specimen was CD4+ T cells from PBMCs. The CDR3: CASSGGANFQPQHF. The CDR3 nucleotides read TGTGCCAGCAGCGGCGGGGCAAATTTTCAGCCCCAGCATTTT.